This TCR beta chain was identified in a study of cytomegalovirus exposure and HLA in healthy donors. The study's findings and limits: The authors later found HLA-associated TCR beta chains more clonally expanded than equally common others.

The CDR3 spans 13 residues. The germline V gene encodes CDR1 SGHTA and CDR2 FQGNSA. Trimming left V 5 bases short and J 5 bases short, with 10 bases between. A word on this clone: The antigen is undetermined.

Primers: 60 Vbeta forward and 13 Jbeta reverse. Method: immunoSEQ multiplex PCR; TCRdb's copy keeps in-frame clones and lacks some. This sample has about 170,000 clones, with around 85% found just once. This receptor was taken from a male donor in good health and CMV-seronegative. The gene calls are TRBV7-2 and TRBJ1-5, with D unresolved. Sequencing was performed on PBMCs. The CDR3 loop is CASSKSTDQPQHF. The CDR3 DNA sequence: TGTGCCAGCAGCAAATCCACAGATCAGCCCCAGCATTTT.